This T cell receptor beta chain was sequenced for a study of neurological immune-mediated disorders. Study-wide context: Of the approximately 34 patients with multiple sclerosis, about 31 had relapsing-remitting MS, whereas the remaining 3 had secondary progressive MS.

The cDNA came from 5'RACE with 10-nucleotide random UMIs. TCRdb analysed the 5' RACE reads with MiXCR anew, one entry per CDR3 protein. The sample has some 70,000 distinct CDR3 sequences, 4.5% to 5.5% seen once. This clonotype was picked up many times. Its antigen is still unknown. Study conclusions and caveats: None of the CDR3 amino acid sequences of expanded clones were shared across subjects, and this suggested private repertoires in all groups. The study phylogenetically grouped the repertoires of 18 of 34 multiple sclerosis patients into one related-CDR3 cluster, a possible signature.

The receptor was derived from a man younger than 45 with multiple sclerosis. Sequencing was carried out using PBMCs.

The CDR3 loop reads CASSLGVNEQFF. In DNA, the CDR3 is TGTGCCAGCAGCTTAGGGGTAAATGAGCAGTTCTTC. This chain links TRBV7-9 with TRBJ2-1; no firm D call. The germline CDR1 and CDR2 sequences are SEHNR and FQNEAQ (reference sequence). The V end was cut by 1 base, the J end by 7 bases, with 5 bases between. This CDR3 spans 12 amino acids.